This T cell receptor beta chain was obtained from a study of control samples from healthy donors and cancer patients. Deletions cut 5 bases from V and 2 bases from J, with 13 bases between. There are 14 residues in the CDR3. Germline V CDR1 and CDR2: SGHAT, FQDESV (reference sequence). Assay: immunoSEQ multiplex PCR; the TCRdb copy retains only in-frame clones and omits some. The table lists some 190,000 clones, 91% of them singletons. This rearrangement joins TRBV11-1 to TRBJ2-7; D unresolved. Input material: blood. The clonotype was recovered from a man aged 25-45 years in good health. Here the CDR3 DNA reads TGTGCCAGCAGCCCCTCCGGGTCCCCCTACGAGCAGTACTTC. Protein: CASSPSGSPYEQYF.